The rows below give T cell receptor beta chains drawn from one sample of a study of response to subunit inactivated influenza vaccine. TCRdb re-derived calls from the RT-PCR reads in MiXCR, one entry per CDR3 protein. The sample records about 180,000 distinct CDR3 sequences, about 9% being singletons. The sample in question was non-naive T cells sorted from PBMCs, obtained on the day of vaccination. These receptors originate from a man aged 50 or older who received an inactivated influenza vaccine. Each CDR3 is given with its conserved first and last residue. A D gene is named only where the DNA matches it firmly. The size of a clone is reported for some rows only, either as once, few or many, or as a class for expanded clones.

clone size: few; J gene: TRBJ2-3; D gene: NA; V gene: TRBV11-2; CDR3 DNA: TGTGCCAGCAGCTTAGTAGTAGCGGATCAGCAGTATTTT; CDR3 protein: CASSLVVADQQYF
clone size: few; J gene: TRBJ2-5; D gene: NA; V gene: TRBV6-4; CDR3 DNA: TGTGCCAGCAGATTACCGGGCCTTGGACCCCAAGAGACCCAGTACTTC; CDR3 protein: CASRLPGLGPQETQYF
clone size: few; J gene: TRBJ2-7; D gene: NA; V gene: TRBV20-1; CDR3 DNA: TGCAGTGCTTCCGGGACAGGGGCTAGCGGGAGTCCGTACGAGCAGTACTTC; CDR3 protein: CSASGTGASGSPYEQYF
clone size: many; J gene: TRBJ2-6; D gene: TRBD2; V gene: TRBV7-2; CDR3 DNA: TGTGCCAGCATCCGACGGGGGGGAGGGGCCAACGTCCTGACTTTC; CDR3 protein: CASIRRGGGANVLTF
clone size: few; J gene: TRBJ2-3; D gene: NA; V gene: TRBV29-1; CDR3 DNA: TGCAGCGTGGGGGTTGGGGTGGTGGATACGCAGTATTTT; CDR3 protein: CSVGVGVVDTQYF
clone size: few; J gene: TRBJ2-1; D gene: TRBD2; V gene: TRBV15; CDR3 DNA: TGTGCCACCAGCAGAGATCAAATGGGACTAGCGGGAGGGAGCTCCTACAATGAGCAGTTCTTC; CDR3 protein: CATSRDQMGLAGGSSYNEQFF
clone size: NA; J gene: TRBJ1-6; D gene: NA; V gene: TRBV11-2; CDR3 DNA: TGTGCCAGCAGCTTAAGTGGGTTATCCTATAATTCACCCCTCCACTTT; CDR3 protein: CASSLSGLSYNSPLHF
clone size: NA; J gene: TRBJ2-1; D gene: TRBD2; V gene: TRBV20-1; CDR3 DNA: TGCAGTGCTAGGGATTTGGCGGGAGGGCTAATCAATGAGCAGTTCTTC; CDR3 protein: CSARDLAGGLINEQFF
clone size: NA; J gene: TRBJ2-5; D gene: NA; V gene: TRBV6-1; CDR3 DNA: TGTGCCAGCACGGTAAAGGATGGAGAGACCCAGTACTTC; CDR3 protein: CASTVKDGETQYF
clone size: NA; J gene: TRBJ2-7; D gene: TRBD2; V gene: TRBV28; CDR3 DNA: TGTGCCAGCAGTGAAACCGGACTAGCGGGAGCCTACGAGCAGTACTTC; CDR3 protein: CASSETGLAGAYEQYF
clone size: many; J gene: TRBJ1-1; D gene: TRBD1; V gene: TRBV11-2; CDR3 DNA: TGTGCCAGCAGCCCAGGACAGGGAGTAGGCACTGAAGCTTTCTTT; CDR3 protein: CASSPGQGVGTEAFF
clone size: few; J gene: TRBJ2-2; D gene: TRBD1; V gene: TRBV28; CDR3 DNA: TGTGCCAGCAGACCCCCAGGGGGCTACACCGGGGAGCTGTTTTTT; CDR3 protein: CASRPPGGYTGELFF
clone size: NA; J gene: TRBJ2-3; D gene: TRBD2; V gene: TRBV3-1; CDR3 DNA: TGTGCCAGCAGCCAAGATCACCCCCTAGCGGGTAGCACAGATACGCAGTATTTT; CDR3 protein: CASSQDHPLAGSTDTQYF
clone size: few; J gene: TRBJ2-2; D gene: TRBD2; V gene: TRBV28; CDR3 DNA: TGTGCCAGCACAAAAAGACTAGCGGGAGGGACCGGGGAGCTGTTTTTT; CDR3 protein: CASTKRLAGGTGELFF
clone size: few; J gene: TRBJ2-7; D gene: NA; V gene: TRBV25-1; CDR3 DNA: TGTGCCAGCAGTGGGTCGTGGGGGGCGAGCTCCTACGAGCAGTACTTC; CDR3 protein: CASSGSWGASSYEQYF
clone size: few; J gene: TRBJ2-2; D gene: NA; V gene: TRBV10-3; CDR3 DNA: TGTGCCATCAGTAAAGACTCTCCAGGGGAGCTGTTTTTT; CDR3 protein: CAISKDSPGELFF
clone size: NA; J gene: TRBJ2-3; D gene: TRBD2; V gene: TRBV15; CDR3 DNA: TGTGCCACCAGCAGAGATCCCAGCGGGAGGGTAACAGATACGCAGTATTTT; CDR3 protein: CATSRDPSGRVTDTQYF
clone size: few; J gene: TRBJ2-3; D gene: TRBD1; V gene: TRBV5-1; CDR3 DNA: TGCGCCAGCAGCGGGGGACAGGGAGCGGGCACAGATACGCAGTATTTT; CDR3 protein: CASSGGQGAGTDTQYF
clone size: many; J gene: TRBJ2-1; D gene: NA; V gene: TRBV10-3; CDR3 DNA: TGTGCCAGTAAAGGACAGACACAATACAATGAGCAGTTCTTC; CDR3 protein: CASKGQTQYNEQFF
clone size: many; J gene: TRBJ2-1; D gene: TRBD1; V gene: TRBV25-1; CDR3 DNA: TGTGCCAGCAGTTCGACAGGGATTTGGGCCTACAATGAGCAGTTCTTC; CDR3 protein: CASSSTGIWAYNEQFF
clone size: many; J gene: TRBJ1-1; D gene: NA; V gene: TRBV3-1; CDR3 DNA: TGTGCCAGCAGCCAAAACCGGCAGGGCAGATCAGCTTTCTTT; CDR3 protein: CASSQNRQGRSAFF
clone size: few; J gene: TRBJ2-3; D gene: NA; V gene: TRBV18; CDR3 DNA: TGTGCCAGCTCACCACCCTCAGTAGCAGATACGCAGTATTTT; CDR3 protein: CASSPPSVADTQYF
clone size: NA; J gene: TRBJ2-1; D gene: TRBD1; V gene: TRBV4-3; CDR3 DNA: TGCGCCAGCAGCCAAGATCTCCAGACAGGGTCCAATGAGCAGTTCTTC; CDR3 protein: CASSQDLQTGSNEQFF
clone size: NA; J gene: TRBJ1-5; D gene: TRBD1; V gene: TRBV20-1; CDR3 DNA: TGCAGTGCTAGAGTGGCAGGGGGCCCTTATAGCAATCAGCCCCAGCATTTT; CDR3 protein: CSARVAGGPYSNQPQHF
clone size: few; J gene: TRBJ2-2; D gene: TRBD2; V gene: TRBV4-2; CDR3 DNA: TGTGCCAGCAGCCAAGATCGACTAGCGGAATACACCGGGGAGCTGTTTTTT; CDR3 protein: CASSQDRLAEYTGELFF
clone size: few; J gene: TRBJ2-5; D gene: TRBD1; V gene: TRBV12-3/TRBV12-4; CDR3 DNA: TGTGCCAGCAGACTACCCACAGGACAGGGTCGAGAGACCCAGTACTTC; CDR3 protein: CASRLPTGQGRETQYF
clone size: few; J gene: TRBJ2-1; D gene: TRBD2; V gene: TRBV10-3; CDR3 DNA: TGTGCCATCAGTGAGTCGGGGACTAGGAACAATGAGCAGTTCTTC; CDR3 protein: CAISESGTRNNEQFF
clone size: few; J gene: TRBJ2-3; D gene: NA; V gene: TRBV10-2; CDR3 DNA: TGCGCCAGTGAGTATACCGGTACGCAGTATTTT; CDR3 protein: CASEYTGTQYF
clone size: many; J gene: TRBJ2-7; D gene: TRBD1; V gene: TRBV4-1; CDR3 DNA: TGCGCCAGCAGCCAAGTGCTGGGGACAGGGTACTACGAGCAGTACTTC; CDR3 protein: CASSQVLGTGYYEQYF
clone size: few; J gene: TRBJ2-1; D gene: NA; V gene: TRBV18; CDR3 DNA: TGTGCCAGCCGGGCAACGGGGAATGAGCAGTTCTTC; CDR3 protein: CASRATGNEQFF
clone size: NA; J gene: TRBJ2-1; D gene: NA; V gene: TRBV4-2; CDR3 DNA: TGTGCCAGCAGCCAAAACAGACAGTACAATGAGCAGTTCTTC; CDR3 protein: CASSQNRQYNEQFF
clone size: NA; J gene: TRBJ1-5; D gene: TRBD1; V gene: TRBV6-1; CDR3 DNA: TGTGCCAGCAGTGAAAGAGGGGACAGGGGGAGGTGGAATCAGCCCCAGCATTTT; CDR3 protein: CASSERGDRGRWNQPQHF
clone size: NA; J gene: TRBJ2-7; D gene: TRBD2; V gene: TRBV6-2/TRBV6-3; CDR3 DNA: TGTGCCAGCGGCAAACCACCTAGCGGGACCGCCTACGAGCAGTACTTC; CDR3 protein: CASGKPPSGTAYEQYF
clone size: many; J gene: TRBJ2-1; D gene: NA; V gene: TRBV5-1; CDR3 DNA: TGCGCCAGCAGCTCTCGGACACAGTACAATGAGCAGTTCTTC; CDR3 protein: CASSSRTQYNEQFF
clone size: NA; J gene: TRBJ2-5; D gene: NA; V gene: TRBV20-1; CDR3 DNA: TGCAGTGCTAGAGACCCTGCCCATCAAGAGACCCAGTACTTC; CDR3 protein: CSARDPAHQETQYF
clone size: many; J gene: TRBJ2-1; D gene: NA; V gene: TRBV12-5; CDR3 DNA: TGTGCTAGTGGTTTGGTTCCTCAACTCAATGAGCAGTTCTTC; CDR3 protein: CASGLVPQLNEQFF
clone size: many; J gene: TRBJ1-1; D gene: NA; V gene: TRBV20-1; CDR3 DNA: TGCAGTGCTAGGTCCCGAACAGGGAGCCCTGAAGCTTTCTTT; CDR3 protein: CSARSRTGSPEAFF
clone size: few; J gene: TRBJ1-5; D gene: NA; V gene: TRBV6-6; CDR3 DNA: TGTGCCAGCAGATTGGACGGCAATCAGCCCCAGCATTTT; CDR3 protein: CASRLDGNQPQHF
clone size: NA; J gene: TRBJ2-1; D gene: NA; V gene: TRBV27; CDR3 DNA: TGTGCCAGCAGGGGGGTCAGCTCCTACAATGAGCAGTTCTTC; CDR3 protein: CASRGVSSYNEQFF
clone size: few; J gene: TRBJ1-5; D gene: NA; V gene: TRBV5-5; CDR3 DNA: TGTGCCAGCAGCTTGGGGGGGGCTCGGAGGGTTAGCAATCAGCCCCAGCATTTT; CDR3 protein: CASSLGGARRVSNQPQHF
clone size: NA; J gene: TRBJ2-6; D gene: NA; V gene: TRBV28; CDR3 DNA: TGTGCCAGCAGTTCAGGGAACGGGGCCAACGTCCTGACTTTC; CDR3 protein: CASSSGNGANVLTF
clone size: few; J gene: TRBJ2-7; D gene: TRBD2; V gene: TRBV3-1; CDR3 DNA: TGTGCCAGCAGCCCTAGGACTAGCGGGAGTGATCAGTACTTC; CDR3 protein: CASSPRTSGSDQYF
clone size: many; J gene: TRBJ2-3; D gene: NA; V gene: TRBV7-2; CDR3 DNA: TGTGCCAGCCGGATGGGAAGCACAGATACGCAGTATTTT; CDR3 protein: CASRMGSTDTQYF
clone size: few; J gene: TRBJ2-7; D gene: NA; V gene: TRBV5-1; CDR3 DNA: TGCGCCAGCAGCCATGACGGGGTGGGCGCCTACGAGCAGTACTTC; CDR3 protein: CASSHDGVGAYEQYF
clone size: few; J gene: TRBJ2-5; D gene: TRBD1; V gene: TRBV5-1; CDR3 DNA: TGCGCCAGCAGCATTCTGACAGGGTGGTTGGAGACCCAGTACTTC; CDR3 protein: CASSILTGWLETQYF
clone size: many; J gene: TRBJ1-1; D gene: NA; V gene: TRBV5-1; CDR3 DNA: TGCGCCAGCCATCCGGACGGTTCGAACACTGAAGCTTTCTTT; CDR3 protein: CASHPDGSNTEAFF
clone size: NA; J gene: TRBJ2-5; D gene: TRBD1; V gene: TRBV7-6; CDR3 DNA: TGTGCCAGCAGCGCGTACCGGGACAGGGAAGAGACCCAGTACTTC; CDR3 protein: CASSAYRDREETQYF
clone size: few; J gene: TRBJ2-1; D gene: TRBD2; V gene: TRBV28; CDR3 DNA: TGTGCCAGCACCGAAGGACTAGCGGGAGCCTGGGAGCAGTTCTTC; CDR3 protein: CASTEGLAGAWEQFF
clone size: many; J gene: TRBJ2-1; D gene: TRBD1; V gene: TRBV2; CDR3 DNA: TGTGCCAGCAGTGTTTTTGAGGGGGCCGGGAATGAGCAGTTCTTC; CDR3 protein: CASSVFEGAGNEQFF
clone size: NA; J gene: TRBJ2-6; D gene: TRBD1; V gene: TRBV5-1; CDR3 DNA: TGCGCCAGCTCACAGGGGCCATCAGGCTCTGGGGCCAACGTCCTGACTTTC; CDR3 protein: CASSQGPSGSGANVLTF
clone size: many; J gene: TRBJ2-7; D gene: NA; V gene: TRBV20-1; CDR3 DNA: TGCAGTGCTAGAGATTCTCTACTCGGGAGAGGCAACGAGCAGTACTTC; CDR3 protein: CSARDSLLGRGNEQYF
clone size: NA; J gene: TRBJ2-7; D gene: TRBD2; V gene: TRBV7-8; CDR3 DNA: TGTGCCAGCAGCTACGCCTCGACTAGCTTCTACGAGCAGTACTTC; CDR3 protein: CASSYASTSFYEQYF